These 2 T cell receptor beta chains were sequenced from one sample in a study of shared clonotypes between healthy human individuals. Only in-frame clones appear in the TCRdb table, and some are missing; sequencing was by immunoSEQ multiplex PCR. The sample has about 2.4 million clones; just over 90% are singletons. The sequenced material came from naive CD4+ T cells sorted from blood. Subset meaning: CD45RA+ positively selected. Every receptor here comes from a man between 18 and 35 years old in good health.

This chain uses TRBV5-1 with TRBJ2-5, with 10 bases lining up with TRBD2. Per germline, CDR1 SGHRS and CDR2 YFSETQ. After removal of 1 base from V and 3 bases from J, the junction contained 6 bases not matched to a gene. This CDR3 contains 16 residues. The CDR3 loop reads CASSLSSSGGKETQYF. The CDR3 coding sequence is TGCGCCAGCAGCTTGAGCTCTAGCGGGGGAAAAGAGACCCAGTACTTC.

The chain links TRBV7-2 to TRBJ2-1; 8 bases match TRBD2. Germline trimming cut 5 bases from V and 5 bases from J; bases unmatched to any gene: 8. CDR1 SGHTA and CDR2 FQGNSA come from the germline V gene. The CDR3 spans 15 residues. The CDR3 protein is CASSPGRGRNNEQFF. CDR3 DNA sequence: TGTGCCAGCAGCCCCGGGAGGGGCCGGAACAATGAGCAGTTCTTC.